The entry that follows covers one T cell receptor (beta chain) sequence. This sample stems from a study of blood T cell repertoires in COVID-19. Turning to the study itself: Italy, Spain and the United States were the sources of the convalescent and acute COVID-19 samples. T cells, B-cell-depleted T cells, or PBMCs supplied cDNA or gDNA.

Per the original methods: How many nucleated cells were present was estimated from reference gene primer amplification. Assay: immunoSEQ multiplex PCR; the TCRdb copy retains only in-frame clones and omits some. V, J and clone size reflect that table, while D and trimming were determined from the DNA. Counted here are 120,000 or so clones, around 82% occurring once; the ten biggest clones make up 5.9%. This receptor was taken from a man aged 80 or over with active or convalescent COVID-19. Sequenced input: peripheral blood.

Written as DNA, the CDR3 is TGTGCCAGCTCAGACTCCGGGACAGGGGTCGACGAGCAGTACTTC. Protein sequence: CASSDSGTGVDEQYF. This rearrangement joins TRBV18 to TRBJ2-7, with 10 bases matching TRBD1. In germline, CDR1 is KGHSH, CDR2 LQKENI. The CDR3 sequence is 15 residues long. The V and J ends lost 5 bases and 5 bases, in that order; junction bases with no gene match: 9.